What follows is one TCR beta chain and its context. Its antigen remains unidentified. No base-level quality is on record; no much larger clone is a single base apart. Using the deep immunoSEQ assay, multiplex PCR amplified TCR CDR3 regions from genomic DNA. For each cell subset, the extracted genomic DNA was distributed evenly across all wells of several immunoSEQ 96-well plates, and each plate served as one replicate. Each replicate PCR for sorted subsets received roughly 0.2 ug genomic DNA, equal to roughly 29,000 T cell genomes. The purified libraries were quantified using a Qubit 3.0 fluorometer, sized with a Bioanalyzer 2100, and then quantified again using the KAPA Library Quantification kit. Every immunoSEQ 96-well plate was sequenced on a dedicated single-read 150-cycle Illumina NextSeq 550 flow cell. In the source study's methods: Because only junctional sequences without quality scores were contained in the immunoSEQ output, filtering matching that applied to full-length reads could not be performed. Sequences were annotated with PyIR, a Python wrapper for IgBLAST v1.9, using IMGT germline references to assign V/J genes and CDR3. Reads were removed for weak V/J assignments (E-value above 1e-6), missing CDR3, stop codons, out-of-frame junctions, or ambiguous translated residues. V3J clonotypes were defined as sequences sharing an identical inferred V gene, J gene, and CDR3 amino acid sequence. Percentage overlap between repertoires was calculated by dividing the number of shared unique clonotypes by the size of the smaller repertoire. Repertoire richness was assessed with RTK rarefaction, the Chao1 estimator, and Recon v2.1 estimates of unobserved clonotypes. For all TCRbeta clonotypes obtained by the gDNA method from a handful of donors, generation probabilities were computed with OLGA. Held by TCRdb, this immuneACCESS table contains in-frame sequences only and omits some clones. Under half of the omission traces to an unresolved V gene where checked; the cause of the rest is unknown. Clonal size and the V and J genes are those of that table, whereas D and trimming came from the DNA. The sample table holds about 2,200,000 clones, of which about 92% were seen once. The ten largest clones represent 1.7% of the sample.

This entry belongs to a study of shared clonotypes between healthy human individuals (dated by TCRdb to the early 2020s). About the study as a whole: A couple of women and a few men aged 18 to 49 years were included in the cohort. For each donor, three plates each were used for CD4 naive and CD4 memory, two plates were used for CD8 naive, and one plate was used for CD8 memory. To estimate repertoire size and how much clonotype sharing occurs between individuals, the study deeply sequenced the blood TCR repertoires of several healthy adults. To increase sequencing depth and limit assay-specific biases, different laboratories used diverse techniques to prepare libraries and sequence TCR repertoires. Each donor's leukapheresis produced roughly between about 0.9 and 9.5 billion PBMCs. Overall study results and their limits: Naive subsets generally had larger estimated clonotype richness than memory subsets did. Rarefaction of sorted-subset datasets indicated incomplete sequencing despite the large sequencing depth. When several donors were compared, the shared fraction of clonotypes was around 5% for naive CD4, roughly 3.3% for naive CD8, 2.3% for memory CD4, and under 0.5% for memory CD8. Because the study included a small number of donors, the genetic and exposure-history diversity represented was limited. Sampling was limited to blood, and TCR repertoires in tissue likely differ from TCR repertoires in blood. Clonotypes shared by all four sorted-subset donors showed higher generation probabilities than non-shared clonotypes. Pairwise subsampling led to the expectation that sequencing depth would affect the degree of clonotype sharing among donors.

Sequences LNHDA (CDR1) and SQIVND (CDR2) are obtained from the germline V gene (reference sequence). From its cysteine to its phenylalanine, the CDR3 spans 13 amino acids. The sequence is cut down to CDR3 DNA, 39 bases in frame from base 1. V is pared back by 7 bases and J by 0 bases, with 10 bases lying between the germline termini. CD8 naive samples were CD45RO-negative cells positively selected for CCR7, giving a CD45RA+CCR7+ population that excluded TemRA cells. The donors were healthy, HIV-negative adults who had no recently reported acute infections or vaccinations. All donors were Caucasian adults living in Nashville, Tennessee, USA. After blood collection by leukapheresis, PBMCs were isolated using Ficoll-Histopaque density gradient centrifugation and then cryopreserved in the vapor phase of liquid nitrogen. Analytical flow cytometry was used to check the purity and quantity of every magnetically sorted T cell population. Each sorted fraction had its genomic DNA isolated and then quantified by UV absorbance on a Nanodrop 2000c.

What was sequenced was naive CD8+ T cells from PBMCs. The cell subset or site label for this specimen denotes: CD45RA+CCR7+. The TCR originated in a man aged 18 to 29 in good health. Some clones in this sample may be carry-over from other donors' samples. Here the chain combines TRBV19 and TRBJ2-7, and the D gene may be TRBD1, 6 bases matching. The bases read TGTGCCAGTACGGGACACCACTCCTACGAGCAGTACTTC. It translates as CASTGHHSYEQYF.